These T cell receptor beta chains were read from a single sample in a study of CD8+ T cells in alopecia areata. TCRdb's copy holds only in-frame clones and misses some; the assay was immunoSEQ multiplex PCR. This sample yields about 190,000 clones, of which over 60% are seen a single time; 4% to 4.5% belongs to the top ten. This specimen consisted of CD4+ T cells sorted from blood, obtained at week 4, from a patient treated with tofacitinib. The receptors were gathered from a human donor with alopecia areata. CDR3s include the opening cysteine and the closing phenylalanine or tryptophan.

V,J,CDR3
TRBV19,TRBJ2-2,CASTDNLRGPGLAANTGELFF
TRBV5-4,TRBJ2-3,CASRARQTGSTDTQYF
TRBV10-3,TRBJ2-1,CAISESSLAGATPEQFF
TRBV5-6,TRBJ2-5,CASSSRILDIQRETQYF
TRBV6-6,TRBJ1-1,CASSFPGQGTEAFF
TRBV4-3,TRBJ2-7,CASSLGTGGFYEQYF
TRBV29-1,TRBJ1-2,CSVGVGLGYGYTF
TRBV4-3,TRBJ1-5,CASSQDSMGNQPQHF
TRBV6-5,TRBJ1-1,CASSASWANTEAFF
TRBV2,TRBJ1-1,CASQVYTEAFF
TRBV5-1,TRBJ1-1,CASSPGGGMTTEAFF
TRBV5-6,TRBJ2-7,CASADRVGVEQYF
TRBV30,TRBJ1-5,CAWSLPGQPQHF
TRBV19,TRBJ2-5,CASSPSRRAGGAETQYF
TRBV5-1,TRBJ2-7,CASSLALGNYEQYF
TRBV5-1,TRBJ2-1,CASSLGPGGASSYNEQFF
TRBV15,TRBJ1-1,CATSNRQGHTEAFF
TRBV20-1,TRBJ1-2,CSAWGVHGYTF
TRBV25-1,TRBJ2-5,CASSELGAAPQETQYF
TRBV18,TRBJ1-5,CASSPVDGQPQHF